The entry below gives a single T cell receptor (beta chain) sequence along with its context. Its antigen is unknown. The second PCR ran roughly 6 to 11 cycles with a sample-barcoded 5' primer and J-beta primers. From the 5' RACE reads, TCRdb called clonotypes with MiXCR, one entry per CDR3 protein. The sample has about 1.8 million distinct CDR3 sequences, 49% seen once. These data are taken from a study of blood T cells in healthy people across ages. Trimming pared 2 bases from V and 3 bases from J, leaving 7 bases between. This CDR3 is built from 13 residues. The study's findings and limits: Roughly linear age-related decline in beta diversity appeared, significant by age approximately 40.

The chain joins TRBV12-3 or TRBV12-4 to TRBJ1-1, with D maybe TRBD1 (6 bases). This receptor was identified in a woman aged 40 to 49 in good health. Sequenced input: blood. CDR3 nucleotides: TGTGCCAGCAGTTTAAAGGGGGACACTGAAGCTTTCTTT. Translated: CASSLKGDTEAFF.